These 29 T cell receptor beta chains were sequenced from one sample in a study of glioma-infiltrating T cells. Using RNA template, CDR3s of TCR alpha and beta were amplified with iRepertoire arm-PCR. TCRdb fed the multiplex PCR reads into MiXCR, producing one record per CDR3 protein. The sample carries 100,000 to 150,000 distinct CDR3 sequences, under 25% recorded once. Input material: glioma tissue, nonneoplastic brain tissue, or PBMCs (not recorded which). The source is a human donor with low-grade glioma or glioblastoma, undergoing nonglioma brain surgery, or in good health (not recorded which).

This chain uses TRBV5-1 with TRBJ2-7, with D possibly matching TRBD2 (6 bases). In germline, CDR1 is SGHRS, CDR2 YFSETQ. The CDR3 loop spans 13 amino acids. V lost 0 bases, J lost 6 bases, and 10 bases lay in between. The CDR3 region has the DNA TGCGCCAGCAGCTTGGCCCCCGGGGGCGAGCAGTACGTC. It encodes CASSLAPGGEQYV.

On this clonotype: A read error may account for a junction end that differs from germline. The chain uses TRBV10-3 and TRBJ2-3; the D gene could be TRBD1 or TRBD2 (5 bases each). Germline V gene lookup returns CDR1 ENHRY and CDR2 SYGVKD. The CDR3 is 12 amino acids. The CDR3 sequence is CAINRGTDTKYF. The DNA for the CDR3 is TGTGCCATCAATCGGGGCACAGATACGAAGTATTTT.

This clonotype appeared a few times. As DNA, the CDR3 is TGTGCCAGCAGCTTAGTTAGGGGGAGTCAGCCCCAGCATTTT. Protein product: CASSLVRGSQPQHF. The chain has TRBV7-2 and TRBJ1-5; tentative D call: TRBD1 (6 bases). The germline CDR1 and CDR2 sequences are SGHTA and FQGNSA. CDR3 length: 14 residues. V was shortened by 1 base and J by 6 bases, with 10 bases between the two germline ends.

This clonotype turned up a few times. This chain links TRBV7-3 with TRBJ1-6, with unresolved D. This CDR3 has 13 amino acids. Germline values: CDR1 SGHTA, CDR2 FQGTGA. V was cut by 6 bases and J by 7 bases, with 10 bases left in between. The CDR3 here is CASRAGPNSPLHF. The CDR3 region has the DNA TGTGCCAGCAGGGCAGGACCCAATTCACCCCTCCACTTT. Complete variable domain (other parts from reference TRBV7-3 and TRBJ1-6): GAGVSQTPSNKVTEKGKYVELRCDPISGHTALYWYRQSLGQGPEFLIYFQGTGAADDSGLPNDRFFAVRPEGSVSTLKIQRTERGDSAVYLCASRAGPNSPLHFGNGTRLTVT.

V gene TRBV15 combines with J gene TRBJ2-2; no clear D. The length of the CDR3 is 16 residues. The germline CDR1 and CDR2 sequences are LNHNV and YYDKDF (reference sequence). Trimming cost V 3 bases and J 1 base, with 12 bases left between them. CDR3 bases: TGTGCCACCAGCAGTTGGAGCTTGAGGAACACCGGGGAGCTGTTTTTT. Translated, it gives CATSSWSLRNTGELFF.

The V gene is TRBV19, the J gene TRBJ1-1; D unclear. The V and J ends lost 9 bases and 5 bases respectively, with 7 bases between them. The CDR3 consists of 10 residues. Germline lookup yields CDR1 LNHDA and CDR2 SQIVND (reference sequence). The CDR3 loop is CARDCTEAFF. For the CDR3, the DNA is TGTGCCAGGGACTGTACTGAAGCTTTCTTT.

The rearrangement joins TRBV5-6 to TRBJ2-3; D ambiguous. The CDR3 extends over 16 amino acids. Looked up from germline, CDR1 is SGHDT and CDR2 is YYEEEE. Trimming removed 1 base at V and 0 bases at J, with 12 bases between. The CDR3 DNA reads TGTGCCAGCAGCTTGATCGGTAGCCCAAGCACAGATACGCAGTATTTT. Translated: CASSLIGSPSTDTQYF.

The table lists this clonotype with a few counts. The rearrangement uses TRBV7-9 and TRBJ1-2, with a weak D call TRBD1 (6 bases). The CDR3 spans 15 residues. The V and J ends lost 1 base and 3 bases respectively, with 12 bases between them. CDR1 is SEHNR and CDR2 is FQNEAQ in the germline V gene (reference sequence). CDR3 protein: CASSLVRQVDYGYTF. The CDR3 DNA reads as TGTGCCAGCAGCTTAGTACGACAGGTGGACTATGGCTACACCTTC. Complete variable domain (other parts from reference TRBV7-9 and TRBJ1-2): DTGVSQNPRHKITKRGQNVTFRCDPISEHNRLYWYRQTLGQGPEFLTYFQNEAQLEKSRLLSDRFSAERPKGSFSTLEIQRTEQGDSAMYLCASSLVRQVDYGYTFGSGTRLTVV.

This clonotype was recorded a few times. This chain links TRBV7-2 with TRBJ2-3; 7 bases fit TRBD1. Trimming took 1 base from V and 7 from J; bases not matched to a gene: 14. Germline CDR1 SGHTA, CDR2 FQGNSA. This CDR3 is built from 17 residues. Written as DNA, the CDR3 is TGTGCCAGCAGCTTAGGAGCAGAGGGGGCTGAAGAGTATACGCAGTATTTT. Protein product: CASSLGAEGAEEYTQYF. Supplemented by reference TRBV7-2 and TRBJ2-3, the full variable domain reads GAGVSQSPSNKVTEKGKDVELRCDPISGHTALYWYRQSLGQGLEFLIYFQGNSAPDKSGLPSDRFSAERTGGSVSTLTIQRTQQEDSAVYLCASSLGAEGAEEYTQYFGPGTRLTVL.

This clonotype was counted between two and nine times. The chain recombines TRBV2 with TRBJ1-4; 7 bases align to TRBD1. CDR3 length equals 18 residues. V trimming: 2 bases; J trimming: 0 bases; junction bases outside the gene matches: 9. Germline V lookup: CDR1 SNHLY, CDR2 FYNNEI. The CDR3 region has the DNA TGTGCCAGCAGTGAACTACAGGGGAGAGGGTCAACTAATGAAAAACTGTTTTTT. Protein sequence: CASSELQGRGSTNEKLFF. Drawing the rest from reference TRBV2 and TRBJ1-4, the complete variable domain is EPEVTQTPSHQVTQMGQEVILRCVPISNHLYFYWYRQILGQKVEFLVSFYNNEISEKSEIFDDQFSVERPDGSNFTLKIRSTKLEDSAMYFCASSELQGRGSTNEKLFFGSGTQLSVL.

A few counts support this clonotype. The genes are TRBV18 and TRBJ1-6; possible D gene TRBD1, 6 bases. The germline V gene has CDR1 KGHSH and CDR2 LQKENI. There are 14 residues in the CDR3. V gave up 3 bases and J gave up 10 bases, with 13 bases separating them. The CDR3 spells CASSPTGERSPLHF. The DNA for the CDR3 is TGTGCCAGCTCACCGACAGGTGAGAGGTCACCCCTCCACTTT.

Concerning this clonotype: The conserved phenylalanine or tryptophan is not found at the CDR3 terminus, so this likely reflects a read error. The V and J genes are TRBV18 and TRBJ2-3; D is unclear. Trimming removed 2 bases from V and 1 base from J, with 1 base in between. CDR1 KGHSH and CDR2 LQKENI come from the germline V gene. This CDR3 has 12 residues. The CDR3 is CASSPGTDTQYS. As DNA, the CDR3 is TGTGCCAGCTCACCAGGCACAGATACGCAGTATTCT.

V gene TRBV15 combines with J gene TRBJ2-3; no definite D call. V was shortened by 4 bases and J by 2 bases, with 4 bases between the two germline ends. CDR1 LNHNV and CDR2 YYDKDF come from the germline V gene (reference sequence). This CDR3 region has 12 residues. The CDR3 protein is CATSTFTDTQYF. The CDR3, as DNA: TGTGCCACCAGCACCTTCACAGATACGCAGTATTTT.

The table lists this clonotype with a few counts. The V and J genes are TRBV28 and TRBJ1-1; the D is unclear. CDR3 size: 13 residues. Trimming took off 3 bases at V and 6 bases at J, with 11 bases between the two ends. Germline CDR1 MDHEN, CDR2 SYDVKM. CDR3 sequence (DNA): TGTGCCAGCAGTTTCCCAGGAAATTCTGAAGCTTTCTTT. It is translated as CASSFPGNSEAFF.

The chain joins TRBV12-3 or TRBV12-4 to TRBJ1-1, with 7 positions matching TRBD1. V trimming: 5 bases; J trimming: 5 bases; junction bases outside the gene matches: 5. The CDR3 has 13 residues. CDR3 nucleotides: TGTGCCAGCAGTGGACAGGTCCGGACTGAAGCTTTCTTT. Its translation: CASSGQVRTEAFF.

Turning to this clonotype: A much larger clonotype is one base distant, so this may be a read error. The chain uses TRBV6-1 and TRBJ1-6; D is possibly TRBD1 (5 bases). The CDR3 length is 16 residues. Trimming took off 7 bases at V and 1 base at J, with 14 bases between the two ends. Germline CDR1 and CDR2: MNHNS and SASEGT. This CDR3 reads CASKYDSRSYNSPLHF. The CDR3 DNA sequence: TGTGCCAGCAAATATGACAGCAGATCCTATAATTCACCCCTCCACTTT.

CDR3 coding DNA: TGTGCCATCAGGGAAACTAGCAGTACAGATACGCAGTATTTT. Its translation is CAIRETSSTDTQYF. J is TRBJ2-3 and V is TRBV2; TRBD2 might be the D (6 bases). Germline loops: CDR1 SNHLY, CDR2 FYNNEI. The germline V and J ends were trimmed by 10 bases and 3 bases, with 17 bases remaining between them. The CDR3 length is 14 residues.

The CDR3 coding sequence is TGTGCCAGCAGCCCCGGACAGGGAGGCTACAATGAGCAGTTCTTC. It is translated as CASSPGQGGYNEQFF. The chain recombines TRBV7-9 with TRBJ2-1; 8 bases agree with TRBD1. V gave up 5 bases and J gave up 3 bases; unmatched junction bases: 6. The germline V gene encodes CDR1 SEHNR and CDR2 FQNEAQ (reference sequence). The CDR3 extends over 15 amino acids.

This clonotype appeared many times. The V gene is TRBV2, the J gene TRBJ2-1; 8 bases match TRBD2. V shed 6 bases, J shed 12 bases, and the junction held 7 bases outside the gene matches. In germline, CDR1 is SNHLY, CDR2 FYNNEI. The length of the CDR3 is 12 residues. The CDR3 reads CASSATGTRQFF. In nucleotides, the CDR3 is TGTGCCAGCAGCGCGACCGGGACTAGGCAGTTCTTC.

This clonotype showed up just a few times. This chain links TRBV12-3 or TRBV12-4 with TRBJ1-1; D unresolved. There are 14 residues in the CDR3. With 3 bases removed from V and 2 bases from J, the gap between germline ends came to 10 bases. The CDR3: CASSLMPVNTEAFF. CDR3 nucleotide sequence: TGTGCCAGCAGTTTGATGCCAGTTAACACTGAAGCTTTCTTT.

The table lists this clonotype with many counts. The genes are TRBV14 and TRBJ2-3; D tentatively fits TRBD1 or TRBD2 (5 bases each). The CDR3 has 15 residues. The V gene lost 0 bases and the J gene lost 0 bases, with 7 bases spanning the gap. Germline V CDR1 and CDR2: SGHDN, FVKESK. DNA of the CDR3: TGTGCCAGCAGCCAAGAGGGGGACAGCACAGATACGCAGTATTTT. As protein: CASSQEGDSTDTQYF.

This clonotype was observed at least ten times. J is TRBJ2-1 and V is TRBV6-1, with TRBD2 matching over 7 bases. V shed 5 bases, J shed 2 bases, and the junction held 3 bases outside the gene matches. Germline lookup yields CDR1 MNHNS and CDR2 SASEGT. The CDR3 runs 14 residues. The CDR3 sequence: CASSNSGAYNEQFF. As DNA, the CDR3 is TGTGCCAGCAGTAACAGCGGGGCCTACAATGAGCAGTTCTTC.

This clonotype showed up just a few times. This rearrangement joins TRBV7-9 to TRBJ2-3; a possible D gene is TRBD1 (6 bases). Looked up from germline, CDR1 is SEHNR and CDR2 is FQNEAQ (reference sequence). Trimming shortened V by 5 bases and J by 0 bases, and 12 bases separated the two germline ends. The CDR3 sequence is 15 residues long. The CDR3 DNA follows: TGTGCCAGCAGCATACCGACAGGTAGCACAGATACGCAGTATTTT. It is translated as CASSIPTGSTDTQYF.

The gene calls are TRBV6-1 and TRBJ1-6; 8 nucleotides agree with TRBD1. V trimming: 8 bases; J trimming: 10 bases; junction bases outside the gene matches: 7. This CDR3 has 13 residues. Germline V lookup: CDR1 MNHNS, CDR2 SASEGT. CDR3 DNA sequence: TGTGCCAGCCTCAGGGGGCGCGGATCACCCCTCCACTTT. Residues: CASLRGRGSPLHF.

This clonotype was counted many times. This rearrangement joins TRBV27 to TRBJ1-2, with TRBD1 identical over 10 bases. Trimming took 5 bases from V and 7 from J; bases not matched to a gene: 7. CDR1 is MNHEY, CDR2 SMNVEV, per germline (reference sequence). This CDR3 spans 14 amino acids. The CDR3 sequence is CASSLATGGSGYTF. The CDR3 DNA reads as TGTGCCAGCAGTCTAGCGACAGGGGGCAGTGGCTACACCTTC.

The chain joins TRBV12-3 or TRBV12-4 to TRBJ2-6, with a weak D call TRBD1 (6 bases). V was clipped by 8 bases and J by 0 bases, with 8 bases between them. This CDR3 comprises 14 residues. DNA for the CDR3: TGTGCCAGCCAGGACAGCTCTGGGGCCAACGTCCTGACTTTC. This encodes CASQDSSGANVLTF.

This chain connects TRBV3-1 to TRBJ2-1; 7 nucleotides line up with TRBD2. This CDR3 region has 17 residues. CDR1 is LGHDT and CDR2 is YNNKEL in the germline V gene (reference sequence). Trimming at V came to 1 base and at J to 2 bases, leaving 8 bases not matched to a gene. CDR3 sequence (DNA): TGTGCCAGCAGCCAAGTCCAAGGGCGGGAGACCTACAATGAGCAGTTCTTC. Translating gives CASSQVQGRETYNEQFF.

The chain combines TRBV3-1 with TRBJ2-3, with TRBD1 matching over 12 bases. V lost 1 base, J lost 6 bases, and 2 bases stayed unmatched. The CDR3 spans 15 residues. The V gene's germline CDR1 is LGHDT and CDR2 YNNKEL (reference sequence). The DNA for the CDR3 is TGTGCCAGCAGCCAAGCGGGACAGGGGGCGGATACGCAGTATTTT. As protein: CASSQAGQGADTQYF.

This clonotype was seen more than once but under ten times. The chain combines TRBV2 with TRBJ2-3; tentative D call: TRBD1 (6 bases). CDR1 SNHLY and CDR2 FYNNEI come from the germline V gene. The CDR3 is made up of 15 amino acids. Trimming pared 4 bases from V and 0 bases from J, leaving 11 bases between. The CDR3 bases are TGTGCCAGCAGTGTGGGACACCTTAGCACAGATACGCAGTATTTT. Protein sequence: CASSVGHLSTDTQYF.